These 31 T cell receptor beta chains share one sample of origin, sequenced in a study of blood T cell repertoires in COVID-19. TCRdb keeps only in-frame clones here, not all; method: immunoSEQ multiplex PCR. The sample has around 270,000 clones, around 87% seen once. The specimen was peripheral blood. All receptors come from a woman aged 60-75 years with COVID-19, enrolled during active disease.

The rearrangement uses TRBV9 and TRBJ2-5; 11 bases fit TRBD2. V lost 3 bases and J lost 4; bases outside the gene matches: 8. Germline-derived CDR1 and CDR2 are SGDLS and YYNGEE. This CDR3 has 16 residues. In nucleotides, the CDR3 is TGTGCCAGCAGCGGAGGTAGCGGGAGGGCCGGAGAGACCCAGTACTTC. Its protein product is CASSGGSGRAGETQYF.

The chain has TRBV10-1 and TRBJ2-1, with 12 bases that match TRBD2. The junction had 5 bases not matched to a gene; V was cut back by 6 bases and J by 8 bases. Germline loops: CDR1 WNHNN, CDR2 SYGVQD (reference sequence). CDR3 length: 14 residues. The CDR3 sequence: CASSSSGRAHEQFF. The CDR3 DNA sequence: TGCGCCAGCAGCTCTAGCGGGAGGGCCCATGAGCAGTTCTTC.

The chain is built from TRBV6-6 and TRBJ2-5; TRBD1 agrees at 7 bases. This CDR3 is built from 16 residues. Germline CDR1 is MNHNY and CDR2 is SVGAGI (reference sequence). V was pared by 3 bases and J by 1 base, with 8 bases of the junction left unmatched. CDR3 bases: TGTGCCAGCAGTTATAAGACCGGGACAGCCCAAGAGACCCAGTACTTC. It specifies CASSYKTGTAQETQYF.

CDR3 sequence reads: CASSYSTLGLSSYEQYF. The CDR3 nucleotides read TGTGCCAGCAGTTACTCGACCCTGGGGCTGAGCTCCTACGAGCAGTACTTC. The chain carries TRBV6-2 or TRBV6-3 and TRBJ2-7; a possible D gene is TRBD1 (5 bases). CDR1 is MNHEY, CDR2 SVGEGT, per germline. V lost 0 bases to trimming and J lost 0 bases, with 15 bases between them. This CDR3 has 17 residues.

V is TRBV19 and J is TRBJ1-2, with 9 bases lining up with TRBD1. In germline, CDR1 is LNHDA, CDR2 SQIVND (reference sequence). V lost 7 bases and J lost 0; bases outside the gene matches: 6. The length of the CDR3 is 15 residues. The CDR3, as DNA: TGTGCCAGTAAAACGGACAGGGGAGCTAACTATGGCTACACCTTC. Protein sequence: CASKTDRGANYGYTF.

The rearrangement joins TRBV28 to TRBJ1-6; no definite D call. The CDR3 extends over 13 amino acids. Germline V CDR1 and CDR2: MDHEN, SYDVKM. The ends were cut back, 2 bases at V and 7 bases at J, with 6 bases in the middle. CDR3 residues: CASSLGRNSPLHF. DNA of the CDR3: TGTGCCAGCAGTTTAGGGAGAAATTCACCCCTCCACTTT.

The chain is built from TRBV19 and TRBJ2-6; 8 bases match TRBD2. CDR1 and CDR2 from the germline V gene are LNHDA and SQIVND (reference sequence). The V segment lost 5 bases and the J segment 4 bases; nucleotides outside the gene matches: 10. The CDR3 runs to 17 residues. The CDR3 region has the DNA TGTGCCAGTAGTCCCGGGACTAGGTCATCCGGGGCCAACGTCCTGACTTTC. As protein: CASSPGTRSSGANVLTF.

The genes are TRBV19 and TRBJ1-5; possibly TRBD1 for D (5 bases). CDR1 is LNHDA and CDR2 is SQIVND in the germline V gene (reference sequence). The germline V and J ends were trimmed by 2 bases and 4 bases, with 9 bases remaining between them. The CDR3 consists of 14 residues. The CDR3 protein is CASSIQGGNQPQHF. The CDR3 DNA reads TGTGCCAGTAGTATACAGGGTGGAAATCAGCCCCAGCATTTT.

This clone was recorded once. V gene TRBV5-1 combines with J gene TRBJ2-1; D is unresolved. Germline loops: CDR1 SGHRS, CDR2 YFSETQ. The CDR3 runs to 17 residues. V was trimmed by 4 bases and J by 1 base, leaving 18 bases between them. CDR3 nucleotides: TGCGCCAGCAGCCCCGATGTGTTATATGCGTCCTACAATGAGCAGTTCTTC. This sequence encodes CASSPDVLYASYNEQFF.

Regarding this clone: The sample carries other DNA sequences with the same CDR3. This CDR3 reads CASSPAAGYEQYF. The CDR3 bases are TGTGCCAGCTCACCGGCCGCGGGATACGAGCAGTACTTC. V and J are TRBV18 and TRBJ2-7; TRBD2 might be the D (6 bases). The CDR3 has 13 residues. Germline V gene data show CDR1 as KGHSH and CDR2 as LQKENI. Trimming cost V 3 bases and J 4 bases, with 10 bases left between them.

The chain couples TRBV6-6 to TRBJ2-3, with D maybe TRBD2 (6 bases). This CDR3 spans 17 amino acids. In germline, CDR1 is MNHNY, CDR2 SVGAGI (reference sequence). V gave up 5 bases and J gave up 2 bases, with 20 bases separating them. CDR3 coding DNA: TGTGCCAGCAGTCCTAGCGTCCCAGGGAGCGTCACAGATACGCAGTATTTT. Translated, it gives CASSPSVPGSVTDTQYF.

The chain combines TRBV5-4 with TRBJ2-1, with TRBD2 matching over 8 bases. CDR1 SGHNT and CDR2 YYREEE come from the germline V gene (reference sequence). The CDR3 consists of 15 residues. With V trimmed by 0 bases and J by 4 bases, 3 bases remained unmatched. CDR3: CASSLELAEYNEQFF. For the CDR3, the DNA is TGTGCCAGCAGCTTGGAACTAGCGGAGTACAATGAGCAGTTCTTC.

This chain uses TRBV27 with TRBJ1-1; tentative D call: TRBD1 (6 bases). With 6 bases removed from V and 0 bases from J, the gap between germline ends came to 14 bases. CDR1 and CDR2 from the germline V gene are MNHEY and SMNVEV (reference sequence). The CDR3 loop spans 15 amino acids. For the CDR3, the DNA is TGTGCCAGCAGCCGGGGACAAGCCATGAACACTGAAGCTTTCTTT. This encodes CASSRGQAMNTEAFF.

The CDR3: CASSIVGASGSDTQYF. CDR3 nucleotide sequence: TGTGCCAGTAGTATAGTTGGTGCTAGCGGGAGTGATACGCAGTATTTT. The chain employs TRBV19 and TRBJ2-3; 10 bases align to TRBD2. The germline V gene encodes CDR1 LNHDA and CDR2 SQIVND (reference sequence). The CDR3 sequence is 16 residues long. The V segment lost 1 base and the J segment 6 bases; nucleotides outside the gene matches: 7.

This sequence joins TRBV10-3 and TRBJ2-3; tentative D call: TRBD1 (6 bases). CDR3 length: 13 residues. The germline V and J ends were trimmed by 8 bases and 0 bases, with 9 bases remaining between them. The germline V gene has CDR1 ENHRY and CDR2 SYGVKD. The CDR3 loop reads CAIGGYSTDTQYF. The CDR3 nucleotides read TGTGCCATCGGGGGCTACAGCACAGATACGCAGTATTTT.

V usage is TRBV7-9 and J usage is TRBJ2-5, with D possibly TRBD1 on 5 matching bases. There are 16 residues in the CDR3. V shed 8 bases and J shed 5 bases, with 24 bases lying between them. Per the germline V gene, CDR1 is SEHNR and CDR2 is FQNEAQ (reference sequence). The DNA for the CDR3 is TGTGCCAGCGCGGTTTGGCAGGGTAGTGTGCGGGAGACCCAGTACTTC. Its protein is CASAVWQGSVRETQYF. Looking up the rest from reference TRBV7-9 and TRBJ2-5 gives the full variable domain: DTGVSQNPRHKITKRGQNVTFRCDPISEHNRLYWYRQTLGQGPEFLTYFQNEAQLEKSRLLSDRFSAERPKGSFSTLEIQRTEQGDSAMYLCASAVWQGSVRETQYFGPGTRLLVL.

CDR3 bases: TGTGCCAGCAGTTTTTGGGCAGGGCGCGAAGCTTTCTTT. It yields the protein CASSFWAGREAFF. The chain has TRBV28 and TRBJ1-1; possibly TRBD1 for D (5 bases). The CDR3 sequence is 13 residues long. Germline V gives CDR1 MDHEN, CDR2 SYDVKM. V was shortened by 3 bases and J by 8 bases, with 13 bases between the two germline ends.

The chain employs TRBV9 and TRBJ1-4, with unresolved D. Germline values: CDR1 SGDLS, CDR2 YYNGEE. The CDR3 runs 15 residues. V was shortened by 0 bases and J by 8 bases, with 14 bases between the two germline ends. In DNA form, the CDR3 reads TGTGCCAGCAGCGTAGGTCAGGAGGCTAGCGAAAAACTGTTTTTT. This translates into CASSVGQEASEKLFF.

This clone was detected only once. The CDR3: CASSLLAGGAYNEQFF. CDR3 DNA: TGTGCCAGCAGCTTATTGGCGGGGGGCGCCTACAATGAGCAGTTCTTC. This chain joins TRBV7-9 and TRBJ2-1; 8 nucleotides match TRBD2. After removal of 2 bases from V and 2 bases from J, the junction contained 5 bases not matched to a gene. CDR3 size: 16 residues. Germline V gene data show CDR1 as SEHNR and CDR2 as FQNEAQ (reference sequence).

This chain joins TRBV6-2 or TRBV6-3 and TRBJ2-2; 8 bases are a match to TRBD2. Looked up from germline, CDR1 is MNHEY and CDR2 is SVGEGT. This CDR3 comprises 16 residues. Unmatched junction bases numbered 3, after V lost 3 bases and J lost 0 bases. CDR3 nucleotides: TGTGCCAGCAGTTATTTAGCGGGACCGAACACCGGGGAGCTGTTTTTT. Amino acid sequence: CASSYLAGPNTGELFF.

This chain joins TRBV5-1 and TRBJ2-1; 12 nucleotides match TRBD1. V was clipped by 5 bases and J by 4 bases; unmatched bases: 4. This CDR3 has 15 residues. The V gene's germline CDR1 is SGHRS and CDR2 YFSETQ. CDR3 sequence (DNA): TGCGCCAGCAGGGGGACAGGGGGCGCTTACAATGAGCAGTTCTTC. This sequence encodes CASRGTGGAYNEQFF. Drawing the rest from reference TRBV5-1 and TRBJ2-1, the complete variable domain is KAGVTQTPRYLIKTRGQQVTLSCSPISGHRSVSWYQQTPGQGLQFLFEYFSETQRNKGNFPGRFSGRQFSNSRSEMNVSTLELGDSALYLCASRGTGGAYNEQFFGPGTRLTVL.

This rearrangement joins TRBV6-4 to TRBJ1-1; 7 positions agree with TRBD1. The V segment lost 2 bases and the J segment 4 bases; nucleotides outside the gene matches: 4. CDR3 length equals 14 residues. CDR1 is MRHNA and CDR2 is SNTAGT in the germline V gene. The DNA for the CDR3 is TGTGCCAGCAGTGACCGAGGGGGCGGCACTGAAGCTTTCTTT. Translation: CASSDRGGGTEAFF.

The rearrangement joins TRBV20-1 to TRBJ2-7; 7 nucleotides agree with TRBD1. This CDR3 has 16 residues. V dropped 3 bases and J dropped 2; count of bases not matched to a gene: 13. CDR1 and CDR2 from the germline V gene are DFQATT and SNEGSKA (reference sequence). CDR3 amino acids: CSASPRDRVRTYEQYF. CDR3 in DNA: TGCAGTGCTAGTCCCCGCGACAGGGTTAGAACCTACGAGCAGTACTTC.

The chain has TRBV5-5 and TRBJ2-1; TRBD2 might be the D (5 bases). V dropped 3 bases and J dropped 0 bases, with 16 bases sitting between them. The CDR3 is made up of 17 amino acids. The germline CDR1 and CDR2 sequences are SGHKS and YYEKEE (reference sequence). The CDR3, as DNA: TGTGCCAGCAGCTCCCCGGACTCCTCGATCTCCTACAATGAGCAGTTCTTC. This sequence encodes CASSSPDSSISYNEQFF. Full variable domain (remainder filled in from reference TRBV5-5 and TRBJ2-1): DAGVTQSPTHLIKTRGQQVTLRCSPISGHKSVSWYQQVLGQGPQFIFQYYEKEERGRGNFPDRFSARQFPNYSSELNVNALLLGDSALYLCASSSPDSSISYNEQFFGPGTRLTVL.

CDR3 DNA: TGTGCCAGCAGTCATAGGCGACTAGCGGGAGGAGTGAGGAAAAGTGAGCAGTTCTTC. Amino acid sequence: CASSHRRLAGGVRKSEQFF. This chain uses TRBV7-2 with TRBJ2-1; 13 bases are a match to TRBD2. Germline assignment: CDR1 SGHTA and CDR2 FQGNSA. The CDR3 length is 19 residues. V gave up 6 bases and J gave up 9 bases; unmatched junction bases: 20.

CDR3 nucleotides: TGTGCCAGCAGCGTAGGGCCCAGCTCCTATAATTCACCCCTCCACTTT. Amino acid sequence: CASSVGPSSYNSPLHF. The chain has TRBV9 and TRBJ1-6; no firm D call. Germline V gene data show CDR1 as SGDLS and CDR2 as YYNGEE. With 0 bases removed from V and 0 bases from J, the gap between germline ends came to 7 bases. The CDR3 loop spans 16 amino acids.

The V gene is TRBV24-1, the J gene TRBJ2-5; 9 nucleotides align to TRBD1. CDR3 length: 14 amino acids. V shed 6 bases, J shed 4 bases, and the junction held 5 bases outside the gene matches. CDR1 and CDR2 (germline): KGHDR, SFDVKD. The CDR3 coding sequence is TGTGCCACCAGTAAGGGACAGGGAGGAGAGACCCAGTACTTC. Translated: CATSKGQGGETQYF.

This clone showed up just once. The chain joins TRBV7-9 to TRBJ2-4, with 7 bases fitting TRBD1. CDR3 length equals 14 residues. The V gene end was trimmed by 5 bases and the J gene end by 3 bases; junction bases not matched to a gene: 4. CDR1 and CDR2 from the germline V gene are SEHNR and FQNEAQ (reference sequence). CDR3 nucleotides: TGTGCCAGCAGCACGACAGGGTACAAAAACATTCAGTACTTC. This gives the protein CASSTTGYKNIQYF.

The V call is TRBV6-2 or TRBV6-3, the J call TRBJ2-3; 9 nucleotides line up with TRBD2. Trimming took 6 bases from V and 0 from J; bases not matched to a gene: 4. CDR3 length: 15 amino acids. The germline V gene has CDR1 MNHEY and CDR2 SVGEGT. This CDR3 is CASSPTSGSTDTQYF. The CDR3 DNA reads as TGTGCCAGCAGCCCTACTAGCGGGAGCACAGATACGCAGTATTTT.

This chain connects TRBV5-1 to TRBJ2-3; D unresolved. The germline CDR1 and CDR2 sequences are SGHRS and YFSETQ. This CDR3 has 15 residues. V dropped 5 bases and J dropped 4 bases, with 17 bases sitting between them. DNA for the CDR3: TGCGCCAGCAGTGAAAGCCTATACCCCCCAGATACGCAGTATTTT. Its translation: CASSESLYPPDTQYF.

The V and J genes are TRBV6-1 and TRBJ2-5; 10 positions agree with TRBD2. There are 16 residues in the CDR3. V shed 4 bases, J shed 5 bases, and the junction held 10 bases outside the gene matches. Looked up from germline, CDR1 is MNHNS and CDR2 is SASEGT. CDR3 bases: TGTGCCAGCAGTGTGAGCCTAGCGGGAGTGGCGGAGACCCAGTACTTC. Its translation is CASSVSLAGVAETQYF.